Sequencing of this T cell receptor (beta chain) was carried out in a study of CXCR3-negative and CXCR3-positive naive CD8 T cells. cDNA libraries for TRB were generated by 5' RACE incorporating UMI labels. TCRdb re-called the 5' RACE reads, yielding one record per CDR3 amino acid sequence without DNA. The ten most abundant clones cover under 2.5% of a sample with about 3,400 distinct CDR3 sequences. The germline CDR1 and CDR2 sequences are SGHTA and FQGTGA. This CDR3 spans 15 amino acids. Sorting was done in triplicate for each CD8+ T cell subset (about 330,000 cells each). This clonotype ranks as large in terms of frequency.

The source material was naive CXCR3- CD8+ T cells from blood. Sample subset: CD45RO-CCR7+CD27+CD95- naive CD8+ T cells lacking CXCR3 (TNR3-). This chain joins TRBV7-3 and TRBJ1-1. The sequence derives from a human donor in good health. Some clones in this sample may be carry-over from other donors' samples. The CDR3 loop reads CASSLNADVNTEAFF.